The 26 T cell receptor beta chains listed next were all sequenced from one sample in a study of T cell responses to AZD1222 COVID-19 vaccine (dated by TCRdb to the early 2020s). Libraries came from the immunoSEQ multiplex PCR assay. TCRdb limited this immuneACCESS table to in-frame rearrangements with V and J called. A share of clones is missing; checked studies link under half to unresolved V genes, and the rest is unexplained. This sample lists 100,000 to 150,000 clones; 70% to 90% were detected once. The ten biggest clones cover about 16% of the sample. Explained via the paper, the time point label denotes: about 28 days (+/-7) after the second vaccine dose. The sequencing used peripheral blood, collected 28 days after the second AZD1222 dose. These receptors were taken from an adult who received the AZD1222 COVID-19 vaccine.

CDR3 region: CASSLTGYNEQFF. Here the CDR3 DNA reads TGTGCCAGCAGCTTGACTGGCTACAATGAGCAGTTCTTC. This chain links TRBV5-4 with TRBJ2-1; D ambiguous. CDR3 length: 13 residues. The V end was cut by 1 base, the J end by 3 bases, with 5 bases between. The germline CDR1 and CDR2 sequences are SGHNT and YYREEE (reference sequence).

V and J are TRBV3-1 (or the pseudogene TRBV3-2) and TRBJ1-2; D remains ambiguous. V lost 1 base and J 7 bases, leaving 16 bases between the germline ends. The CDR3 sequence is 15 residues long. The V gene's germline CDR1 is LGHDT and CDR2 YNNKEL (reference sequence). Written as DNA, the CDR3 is TGTGCCAGCAGCCAAGGGGGTGTGAGGCTCGCTGGCTACACCTTC. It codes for CASSQGGVRLAGYTF.

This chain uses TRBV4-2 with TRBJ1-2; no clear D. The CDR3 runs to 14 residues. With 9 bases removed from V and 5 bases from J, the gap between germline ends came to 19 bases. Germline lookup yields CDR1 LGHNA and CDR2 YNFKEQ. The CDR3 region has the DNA TGTGCCAGTTCGCCCCAGGTAGGCACGTATGGCTACACCTTC. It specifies CASSPQVGTYGYTF.

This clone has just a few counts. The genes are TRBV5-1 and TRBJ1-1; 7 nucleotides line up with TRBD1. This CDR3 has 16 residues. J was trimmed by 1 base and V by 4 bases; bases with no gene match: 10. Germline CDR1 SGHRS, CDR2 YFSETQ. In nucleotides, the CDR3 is TGCGCCAGCAGCCACTCGACAGGGAGGAGGAACACTGAAGCTTTCTTT. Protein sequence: CASSHSTGRRNTEAFF.

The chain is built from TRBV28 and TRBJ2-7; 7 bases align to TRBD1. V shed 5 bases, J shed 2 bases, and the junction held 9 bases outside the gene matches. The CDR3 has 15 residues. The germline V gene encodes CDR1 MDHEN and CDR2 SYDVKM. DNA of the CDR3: TGTGCCAGCAGTCTTCCGACAGGGACCGCCTACGAGCAGTACTTC. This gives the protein CASSLPTGTAYEQYF.

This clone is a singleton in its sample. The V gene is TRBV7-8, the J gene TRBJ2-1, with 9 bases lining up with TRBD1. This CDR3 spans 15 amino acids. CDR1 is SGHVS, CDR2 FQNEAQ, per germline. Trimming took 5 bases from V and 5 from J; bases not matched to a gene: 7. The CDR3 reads CASSERTGANNEQFF. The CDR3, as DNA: TGTGCCAGCAGCGAACGGACAGGGGCGAACAATGAGCAGTTCTTC.

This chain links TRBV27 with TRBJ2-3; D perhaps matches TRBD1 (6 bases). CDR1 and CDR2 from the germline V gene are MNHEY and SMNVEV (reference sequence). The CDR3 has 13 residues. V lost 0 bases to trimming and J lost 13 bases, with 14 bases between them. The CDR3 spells CASSLSYGDKKYF. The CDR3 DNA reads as TGTGCCAGCAGTTTATCATACGGGGACAAAAAGTATTTT.

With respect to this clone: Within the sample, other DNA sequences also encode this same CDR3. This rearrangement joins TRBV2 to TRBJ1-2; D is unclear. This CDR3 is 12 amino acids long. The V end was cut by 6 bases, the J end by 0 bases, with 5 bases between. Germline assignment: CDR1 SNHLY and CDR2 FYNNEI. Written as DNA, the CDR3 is TGTGCCAGCAGGGACTCTAACTATGGCTACACCTTC. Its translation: CASRDSNYGYTF.

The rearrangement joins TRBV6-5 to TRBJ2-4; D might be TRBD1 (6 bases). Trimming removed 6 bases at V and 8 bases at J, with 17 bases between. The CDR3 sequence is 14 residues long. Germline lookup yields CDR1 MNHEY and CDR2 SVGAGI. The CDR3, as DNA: TGTGCCAGCAGCGACAGGCCCGAAGGTGACATTCAGTACTTC. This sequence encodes CASSDRPEGDIQYF.

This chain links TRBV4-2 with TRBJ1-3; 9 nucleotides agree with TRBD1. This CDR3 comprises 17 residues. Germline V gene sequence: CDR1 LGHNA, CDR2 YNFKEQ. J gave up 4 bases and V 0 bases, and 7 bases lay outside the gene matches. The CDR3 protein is CASSQDSGTGLGNTIYF. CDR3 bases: TGTGCCAGCAGCCAAGATTCCGGGACAGGGTTAGGAAACACCATATATTTT.

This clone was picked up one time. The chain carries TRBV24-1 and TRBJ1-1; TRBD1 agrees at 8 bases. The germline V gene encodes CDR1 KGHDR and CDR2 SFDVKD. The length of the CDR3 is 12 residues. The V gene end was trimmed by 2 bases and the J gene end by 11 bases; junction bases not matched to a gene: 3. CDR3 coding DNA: TGTGCCACCAGTGATTCGACAGGGGAGGCTTTCTTT. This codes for CATSDSTGEAFF.

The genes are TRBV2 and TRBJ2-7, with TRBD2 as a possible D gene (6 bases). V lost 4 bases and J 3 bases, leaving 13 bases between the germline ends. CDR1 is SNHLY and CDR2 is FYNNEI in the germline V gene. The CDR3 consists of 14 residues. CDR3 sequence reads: CASSAAGLVYEQYF. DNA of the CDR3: TGTGCCAGCAGTGCCGCGGGACTTGTCTACGAGCAGTACTTC.

This CDR3 reads CASSQDRRTSFAEQFF. CDR3 in DNA: TGTGCCAGCAGCCAAGATCGAAGGACTAGCTTCGCGGAGCAGTTCTTC. The chain is built from TRBV3-1 (or the pseudogene TRBV3-2) and TRBJ2-1; 8 bases map to TRBD2. The CDR3 consists of 16 residues. Germline V gene sequence: CDR1 LGHDT, CDR2 YNNKEL (reference sequence). V was pared by 0 bases and J by 10 bases, with 11 bases of the junction left unmatched.

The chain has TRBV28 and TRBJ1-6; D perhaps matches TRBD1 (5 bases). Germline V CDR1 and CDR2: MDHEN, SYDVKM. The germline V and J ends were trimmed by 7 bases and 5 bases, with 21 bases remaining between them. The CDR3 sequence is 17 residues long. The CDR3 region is CASNVWGLGKNNSPLHF. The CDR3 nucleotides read TGTGCCAGCAATGTCTGGGGCTTGGGGAAAAATAATTCACCCCTCCACTTT. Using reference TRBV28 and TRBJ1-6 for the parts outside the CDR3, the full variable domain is DVKVTQSSRYLVKRTGEKVFLECVQDMDHENMFWYRQDPGLGLRLIYFSYDVKMKEKGDIPEGYSVSREKKERFSLILESASTNQTSMYLCASNVWGLGKNNSPLHFGNGTRLTVT.

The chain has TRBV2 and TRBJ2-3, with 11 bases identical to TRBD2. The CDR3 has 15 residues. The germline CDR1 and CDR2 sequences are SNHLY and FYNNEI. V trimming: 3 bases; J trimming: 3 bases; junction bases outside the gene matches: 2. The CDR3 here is CASSDSGGVTDTQYF. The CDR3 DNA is TGTGCCAGCAGTGATAGCGGGGGGGTAACAGATACGCAGTATTTT.

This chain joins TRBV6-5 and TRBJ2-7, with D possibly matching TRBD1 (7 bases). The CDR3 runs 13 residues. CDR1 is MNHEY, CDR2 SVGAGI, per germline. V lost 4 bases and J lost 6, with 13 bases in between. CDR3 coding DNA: TGTGCCAGCAGTTCTCCAGGGGGGAGCGAGCAGTACTTC. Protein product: CASSSPGGSEQYF.

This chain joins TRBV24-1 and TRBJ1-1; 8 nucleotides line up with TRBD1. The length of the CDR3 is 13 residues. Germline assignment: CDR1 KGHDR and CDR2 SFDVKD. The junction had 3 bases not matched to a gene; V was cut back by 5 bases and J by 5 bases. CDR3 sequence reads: CATSVQGGTEAFF. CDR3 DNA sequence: TGTGCCACCAGTGTACAGGGGGGAACTGAAGCTTTCTTT.

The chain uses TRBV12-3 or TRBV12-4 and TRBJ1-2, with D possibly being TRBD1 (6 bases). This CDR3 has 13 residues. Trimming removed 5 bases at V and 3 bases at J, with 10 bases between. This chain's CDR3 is CASSQQGDYGYTF. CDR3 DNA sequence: TGTGCCAGCAGTCAACAGGGAGACTATGGCTACACCTTC.

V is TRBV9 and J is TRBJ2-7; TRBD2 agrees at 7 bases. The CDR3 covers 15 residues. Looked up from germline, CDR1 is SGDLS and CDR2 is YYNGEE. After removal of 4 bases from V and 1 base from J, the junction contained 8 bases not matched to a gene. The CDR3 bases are TGTGCCAGCAGCCCCAGGCTCGGGGGGTCCTACGAGCAGTACTTC. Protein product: CASSPRLGGSYEQYF.

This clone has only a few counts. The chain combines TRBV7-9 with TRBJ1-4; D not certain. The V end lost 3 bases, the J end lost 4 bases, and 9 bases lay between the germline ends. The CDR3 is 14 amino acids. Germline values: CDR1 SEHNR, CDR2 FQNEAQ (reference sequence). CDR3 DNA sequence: TGTGCCAGCAGCTTGGGCAGGCTTAATGAAAAACTGTTTTTT. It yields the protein CASSLGRLNEKLFF.

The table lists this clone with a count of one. The CDR3 bases are TGTGCCAGCGGTCCCGGGACTGCACTCTACGAGCAGTACTTC. Encoded protein: CASGPGTALYEQYF. The chain combines TRBV27 with TRBJ2-7, with D possibly matching TRBD2 (6 bases). Germline values: CDR1 MNHEY, CDR2 SMNVEV (reference sequence). V dropped 8 bases and J dropped 3 bases, with 17 bases sitting between them. This CDR3 has 14 residues.

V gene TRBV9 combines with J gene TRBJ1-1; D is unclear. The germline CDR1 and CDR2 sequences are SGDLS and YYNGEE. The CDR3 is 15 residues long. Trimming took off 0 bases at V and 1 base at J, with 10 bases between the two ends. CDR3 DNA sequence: TGTGCCAGCAGCGTAGCGCTTCCGGGGAACACTGAAGCTTTCTTT. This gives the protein CASSVALPGNTEAFF.

CDR3 amino acids: CATSDRKRTGKSLPGLGITEQFF. In DNA, the CDR3 is TGTGCCACCAGTGACCGAAAGCGAACAGGGAAATCTTTGCCGGGACTAGGGATTACTGAGCAGTTCTTC. The chain links TRBV24-1 to TRBJ2-1, with 8 bases lining up with TRBD2. V lost 4 bases to trimming and J lost 9 bases; unmatched junction nucleotides: 34. Germline CDR1 KGHDR, CDR2 SFDVKD. The CDR3 has 23 amino acids.

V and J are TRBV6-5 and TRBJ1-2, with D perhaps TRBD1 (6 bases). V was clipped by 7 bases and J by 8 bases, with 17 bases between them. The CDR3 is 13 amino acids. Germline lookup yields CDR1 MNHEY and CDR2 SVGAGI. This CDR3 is CASTRLGGHGYTF. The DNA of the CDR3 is TGTGCCAGCACCCGGCTCGGGGGCCACGGCTACACCTTC.

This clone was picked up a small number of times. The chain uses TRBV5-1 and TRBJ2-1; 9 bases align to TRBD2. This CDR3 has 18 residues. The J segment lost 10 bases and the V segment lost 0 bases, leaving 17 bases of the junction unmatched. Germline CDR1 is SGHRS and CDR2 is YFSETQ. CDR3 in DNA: TGCGCCAGCAGCTTGGACGGCGGGAGGGGATCAGGGTTGTACGAGCAGTTCTTC. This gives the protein CASSLDGGRGSGLYEQFF. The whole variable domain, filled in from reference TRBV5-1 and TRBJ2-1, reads KAGVTQTPRYLIKTRGQQVTLSCSPISGHRSVSWYQQTPGQGLQFLFEYFSETQRNKGNFPGRFSGRQFSNSRSEMNVSTLELGDSALYLCASSLDGGRGSGLYEQFFGPGTRLTVL.

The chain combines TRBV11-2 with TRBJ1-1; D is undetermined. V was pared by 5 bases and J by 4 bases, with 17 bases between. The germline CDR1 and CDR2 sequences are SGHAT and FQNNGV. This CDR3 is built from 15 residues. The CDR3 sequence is CASSSNLARGTEAFF. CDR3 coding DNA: TGTGCCAGCAGCAGTAATTTGGCGAGAGGCACTGAAGCTTTCTTT.